A single sample gave rise to the 21 T cell receptor beta chains below, sequenced in a study of blood T cell repertoires in COVID-19. The repertoire was sequenced with immunoSEQ multiplex PCR; TCRdb's copy has only in-frame clones and lacks some. The sample has some 400,000 clones; around 87% are singletons. Sequenced input: PBMCs or T cells enriched from blood (not recorded which). All receptors derive from a man aged 30-40 years who had recovered from COVID-19.

In its sample, this clone was seen once. The chain links TRBV4-1 to TRBJ1-1; 8 bases fit TRBD1. Looked up from germline, CDR1 is MGHRA and CDR2 is YSYEKL. The CDR3 sequence is 15 residues long. The V gene end was trimmed by 3 bases and the J gene end by 3 bases; junction bases not matched to a gene: 6. The CDR3 sequence: CASSHPQGADTEAFF. The CDR3 bases are TGCGCCAGCAGCCATCCCCAGGGGGCGGACACTGAAGCTTTCTTT.

The genes are TRBV12-3 or TRBV12-4 and TRBJ1-2, with D maybe TRBD1 (6 bases). V lost 6 bases and J 7 bases, leaving 9 bases between the germline ends. This CDR3 region has 11 residues. The CDR3 sequence is CASSRRGGYTF. The CDR3 nucleotides read TGTGCCAGCAGCCGCAGGGGTGGCTACACCTTC.

The V call is TRBV19, the J call TRBJ2-7; tentatively, D is TRBD1 (6 bases). Trimming took off 4 bases at V and 7 bases at J, with 17 bases between the two ends. Germline values: CDR1 LNHDA, CDR2 SQIVND (reference sequence). This CDR3 spans 14 amino acids. This CDR3 reads CASSTRDTTSEQYF. As DNA, the CDR3 is TGTGCCAGTAGTACCCGGGACACCACTTCAGAGCAGTACTTC.

The V gene is TRBV27, the J gene TRBJ2-5; D perhaps matches TRBD2 (5 bases). V was clipped by 10 bases and J by 0 bases, with 15 bases between them. Germline lookup yields CDR1 MNHEY and CDR2 SMNVEV (reference sequence). The CDR3 is made up of 14 amino acids. CDR3 residues: CATRRSGNQETQYF. CDR3 nucleotide sequence: TGTGCCACCCGAAGGAGCGGTAACCAAGAGACCCAGTACTTC.

The chain uses TRBV18 and TRBJ2-3, with a possible D match to TRBD2 (5 bases). Germline V gene sequence: CDR1 KGHSH, CDR2 LQKENI. The V end lost 0 bases, the J end lost 4 bases, and 8 bases lay between the germline ends. This CDR3 contains 14 residues. The CDR3 here is CASSPPGVPDTQYF. CDR3 in DNA: TGTGCCAGCTCACCACCGGGAGTTCCAGATACGCAGTATTTT.

The chain joins TRBV7-2 to TRBJ1-1; possible D gene TRBD1, 5 bases. The V and J ends lost 5 bases and 8 bases respectively, with 18 bases between them. CDR3 length: 14 residues. Germline CDR1 SGHTA, CDR2 FQGNSA. CDR3 sequence (DNA): TGTGCCAGCAGCCCAACGCAGGGAAGGGGAGAAGCTTTCTTT. Protein product: CASSPTQGRGEAFF. Using reference TRBV7-2 and TRBJ1-1 for the parts outside the CDR3, the full variable domain is GAGVSQSPSNKVTEKGKDVELRCDPISGHTALYWYRQSLGQGLEFLIYFQGNSAPDKSGLPSDRFSAERTGGSVSTLTIQRTQQEDSAVYLCASSPTQGRGEAFFGQGTRLTVV.

There are a few counts of this clone. This chain's CDR3 is CASREDSSGNTIYF. The DNA of the CDR3 is TGTGCCAGCAGAGAGGACAGCTCTGGAAACACCATATATTTT. The chain combines TRBV6-5 with TRBJ1-3; D is possibly TRBD1 (6 bases). Deletions cut 6 bases from V and 0 bases from J, with 9 bases between. The CDR3 runs to 14 residues. Germline assignment: CDR1 MNHEY and CDR2 SVGAGI.

The CDR3 sequence: CASSYRGGDSLFF. DNA for the CDR3: TGCGCCAGCAGCTACCGAGGAGGGGACTCACTGTTTTTT. The gene calls are TRBV5-1 and TRBJ2-3, with a weak D call TRBD1 (5 bases). Gene TRBJ1-4 matches the end of the DNA better, so the J call may be wrong. The CDR3 length is 13 residues. The germline gives CDR1 SGHRS, CDR2 YFSETQ.

The chain is built from TRBV2 and TRBJ1-1; 7 positions agree with TRBD1. With 9 bases clipped from V and 3 bases from J, the junction kept 1 base outside the gene matches. The CDR3 consists of 11 residues. Germline-derived CDR1 and CDR2 are SNHLY and FYNNEI. CDR3 sequence: CARQGYTEAFF. The CDR3 region has the DNA TGTGCCAGACAGGGGTACACTGAAGCTTTCTTT.

The rearrangement joins TRBV9 to TRBJ1-4, with D uncertain. Germline V gene data show CDR1 as SGDLS and CDR2 as YYNGEE. There are 15 residues in the CDR3. Trimming shortened V by 0 bases and J by 2 bases, and 8 bases separated the two germline ends. Here the CDR3 DNA reads TGTGCCAGCAGCGTAGCTGGCGGGACTAATGAAAAACTGTTTTTT. Its translation: CASSVAGGTNEKLFF.

The chain has TRBV19 and TRBJ1-5, with a weak D call TRBD1 (5 bases). The ends were cut back, 5 bases at V and 5 bases at J, with 16 bases in the middle. The CDR3 has 15 residues. Germline V gene sequence: CDR1 LNHDA, CDR2 SQIVND (reference sequence). CDR3 sequence reads: CASSYGWGVDQPQHF. The DNA of the CDR3 is TGTGCCAGTAGTTACGGGTGGGGGGTCGATCAGCCCCAGCATTTT.

The rearrangement uses TRBV3-1 (or the pseudogene TRBV3-2) and TRBJ2-3; 10 bases line up with TRBD2. The germline CDR1 and CDR2 sequences are LGHDT and YNNKEL (reference sequence). Trimming removed 1 base from V and 2 bases from J; junction bases left unmatched: 3. This CDR3 is 16 amino acids long. The CDR3: CASSQGLAGVTDTQYF. CDR3 bases: TGTGCCAGCAGCCAAGGGCTAGCGGGGGTCACAGATACGCAGTATTTT.

V is TRBV5-1 and J is TRBJ2-1, with TRBD2 matching over 14 bases. The CDR3 is 15 amino acids. Germline V lookup: CDR1 SGHRS, CDR2 YFSETQ. J gave up 6 bases and V 4 bases, and 3 bases lay outside the gene matches. CDR3 sequence reads: CASSGGLAGVNEQFF. Here the CDR3 DNA reads TGCGCCAGCAGCGGGGGACTAGCGGGAGTCAATGAGCAGTTCTTC.

This clone was found a few times. The chain recombines TRBV28 with TRBJ1-5; TRBD1 is a possible D gene (6 bases). Germline values: CDR1 MDHEN, CDR2 SYDVKM. Trimming cost V 5 bases and J 0 bases, with 17 bases left between them. This CDR3 comprises 17 residues. This CDR3 reads CASSLYGGKNSNQPQHF. CDR3 bases: TGTGCCAGCAGTCTCTATGGGGGCAAAAATAGCAATCAGCCCCAGCATTTT.

This rearrangement joins TRBV4-2 to TRBJ2-3; 10 bases fit TRBD2. Germline assignment: CDR1 LGHNA and CDR2 YNFKEQ. This CDR3 comprises 16 residues. The junction had 4 bases not matched to a gene; V was cut back by 0 bases and J by 4 bases. The CDR3 coding sequence is TGTGCCAGCAGCCAAGATTCTAGCGGGAGTGCAGATACGCAGTATTTT. It is translated as CASSQDSSGSADTQYF.

The V and J genes are TRBV24-1 and TRBJ2-1; 9 nucleotides line up with TRBD2. This CDR3 is 14 amino acids long. Looked up from germline, CDR1 is KGHDR and CDR2 is SFDVKD. V lost 7 bases and J lost 8; bases outside the gene matches: 8. This CDR3 is CATRGSSGVDEQFF. Written as DNA, the CDR3 is TGTGCCACCAGAGGATCTAGCGGGGTAGATGAGCAGTTCTTC.

This clone was observed a handful of times. The rearrangement uses TRBV5-1 and TRBJ1-5; unclear D gene. The length of the CDR3 is 13 residues. V was clipped by 2 bases and J by 6 bases, with 9 bases between them. Germline CDR1 and CDR2: SGHRS and YFSETQ. For the CDR3, the DNA is TGCGCCAGCAGCTTTGGGCCTTTTCAGCCCCAGCATTTT. Protein sequence: CASSFGPFQPQHF.

The CDR3 bases are TGCGCCAGCAGCTTACGAGGTCGACAGGGAGATGAGACCCAGTACTTC. It codes for CASSLRGRQGDETQYF. This chain uses TRBV5-1 with TRBJ2-5; TRBD1 matches at 7 bases. There are 16 residues in the CDR3. The trim removed 2 bases at V and 5 bases at J, leaving 12 bases unmatched. The germline V gene has CDR1 SGHRS and CDR2 YFSETQ.

The chain employs TRBV27 and TRBJ2-7; maybe TRBD2 (6 bases). Germline V gene lookup returns CDR1 MNHEY and CDR2 SMNVEV (reference sequence). The CDR3 runs to 15 residues. Trimming left V 0 bases short and J 4 bases short, with 13 bases between. The CDR3 loop reads CASSLSSGLPYEQYF. The CDR3 bases are TGTGCCAGCAGTTTATCTTCGGGACTGCCTTACGAGCAGTACTTC.

The genes are TRBV27 and TRBJ2-7; D uncertain. The CDR3 is 13 residues long. The germline V gene has CDR1 MNHEY and CDR2 SMNVEV (reference sequence). Trimming left V 3 bases short and J 3 bases short, with 9 bases between. CDR3 DNA: TGTGCCAGCAGTTTGTTGCAGGACTACGAGCAGTACTTC. Translation gives CASSLLQDYEQYF.

This chain links TRBV7-9 with TRBJ1-5; unclear D gene. V lost 3 bases and J lost 4, with 7 bases in between. Germline V gene data show CDR1 as SEHNR and CDR2 as FQNEAQ (reference sequence). CDR3 length: 13 amino acids. CDR3 DNA sequence: TGTGCCAGCAGCTTCGACGGGAATCAGCCCCAGCATTTT. This sequence encodes CASSFDGNQPQHF. Looking up the rest from reference TRBV7-9 and TRBJ1-5 gives the full variable domain: DTGVSQNPRHKITKRGQNVTFRCDPISEHNRLYWYRQTLGQGPEFLTYFQNEAQLEKSRLLSDRFSAERPKGSFSTLEIQRTEQGDSAMYLCASSFDGNQPQHFGDGTRLSIL.